This T cell receptor (beta chain) is from a study of blood T cell repertoires in COVID-19. In the study overall: Both acute and convalescent COVID-19 samples were obtained from the United States, Italy and Spain.

This CDR3 is built from 17 residues. The germline gives CDR1 LGHNT, CDR2 FRNRAP. V was pared by 0 bases and J by 4 bases, with 18 bases between. As originally analysed: From reference gene primer amplification, estimates of nucleated cell counts were derived. The repertoire was sequenced with immunoSEQ multiplex PCR; TCRdb's copy has only in-frame clones and lacks some. V, J and clone size are taken as reported in that table, and D and trimming were inferred from the DNA itself. The profile shows 310,000 or so clones, about 83% of them singletons. Specimen: peripheral blood. The rearrangement uses TRBV12-5 and TRBJ1-2, with TRBD1 as a possible D gene (5 bases). This clonotype originated in a woman in her forties or fifties with acute or convalescent COVID-19. The CDR3 DNA sequence: TGTGCTAGTGGTTTGGTACTCCCAGGGATATTAGGCTATGGCTACACCTTC. Protein: CASGLVLPGILGYGYTF.